This T cell receptor beta chain originates from a study of STAT5B mutations in CD4+ large granular lymphocyte leukemia. The germline V gene has CDR1 SGHNT and CDR2 YYREEE (reference sequence). The CDR3 is made up of 13 amino acids. Between the trimmed V and J ends, which lost 4 bases and 4 bases, there was a span of 9 bases. In regard to this clone: Its matching antigen is unknown.

TCRdb keeps only in-frame clones here, not all; method: immunoSEQ multiplex PCR. Here the sample spans about 31,000 clones, around 70% being singletons. Study-wide results and limits: The CD4+ versus CD8+ T-LGLL clonality difference may reflect limited sample size.

Source material: CD4+ T cells from blood buffy coats. The sequence was collected from a human donor in good health. The rearrangement joins TRBV5-4 to TRBJ1-5; D not resolved. The CDR3 DNA is TGTGCCAGCAGCCAAGGCAGTAATCAGCCCCAGCATTTT. This translates into CASSQGSNQPQHF.